This entry lists 31 T cell receptor beta chains sequenced from one sample in a study of cytomegalovirus exposure and HLA in healthy donors. PCR involved 60 Vbeta and 13 Jbeta primers. This table comes from immunoSEQ multiplex PCR, and its TCRdb copy is limited to in-frame clones, with some not included. The profile shows 99,000 or so clones, roughly 13% of them singletons. Sequencing input: PBMCs. The receptors derive from a man in his forties in good health and CMV-seropositive.

This clone showed up just a few times. The chain uses TRBV29-1 and TRBJ2-1; 7 bases line up with TRBD1. This CDR3 region has 15 residues. The V gene end was trimmed by 4 bases and the J gene end by 7 bases; junction bases not matched to a gene: 13. Germline V gives CDR1 SQVTM, CDR2 ANQGSEA. CDR3 DNA sequence: TGCAGCGTTGTAAAGGGGGCGAATCCCACAAATGAGCAGTTCTTC. This gives the protein CSVVKGANPTNEQFF.

There are a few counts of this clone. The CDR3, as DNA: TGTGCCAGCAGCTTAGCCGGCGCTAGCGGGACCTACGAGCAGTACTTC. This translates into CASSLAGASGTYEQYF. This rearrangement joins TRBV11-3 to TRBJ2-7, with 9 bases fitting TRBD2. The V gene's germline CDR1 is SGHNT and CDR2 YENEEA. The length of the CDR3 is 16 residues. The V and J ends lost 1 base and 2 bases, in that order; junction bases with no gene match: 6.

The chain uses TRBV6-5 and TRBJ1-1, with 10 nucleotides matching TRBD1. In germline, CDR1 is MNHEY, CDR2 SVGAGI. V was clipped by 2 bases and J by 1 base; unmatched bases: 4. The CDR3 runs 16 residues. The chain's CDR3 is CASSYAGTGANTEAFF. In DNA, the CDR3 is TGTGCCAGCAGTTACGCCGGGACAGGGGCGAACACTGAAGCTTTCTTT.

This chain joins TRBV18 and TRBJ2-2, with 11 bases that match TRBD2. There are 16 residues in the CDR3. CDR1 and CDR2 (germline): KGHSH, LQKENI. V trimming: 3 bases; J trimming: 1 base; junction bases outside the gene matches: 1. The CDR3 DNA follows: TGTGCCAGCTCACCCACTAGCGGGAGGAACACCGGGGAGCTGTTTTTT. Protein sequence: CASSPTSGRNTGELFF.

This sequence joins TRBV18 and TRBJ2-7, with D possibly matching TRBD1 (5 bases). The germline V gene encodes CDR1 KGHSH and CDR2 LQKENI. This CDR3 comprises 14 residues. V gave up 1 base and J gave up 6 bases, with 13 bases separating them. Written as DNA, the CDR3 is TGTGCCAGCTCACCACTGGCGACAGAAGGCGAGCAGTACTTC. Its protein is CASSPLATEGEQYF. Together with reference TRBV18 and TRBJ2-7, the CDR3 gives the full variable domain: NAGVMQNPRHLVRRRGQEARLRCSPMKGHSHVYWYRQLPEEGLKFMVYLQKENIIDESGMPKERFSAEFPKEGPSILRIQQVVRGDSAAYFCASSPLATEGEQYFGPGTRLTVT.

This clone was picked up a small number of times. The genes are TRBV27 and TRBJ2-7, with D tentatively TRBD1 (5 bases). Germline V gene sequence: CDR1 MNHEY, CDR2 SMNVEV (reference sequence). The ends were cut back, 1 base at V and 5 bases at J, with 6 bases in the middle. This CDR3 spans 12 amino acids. CDR3 DNA: TGTGCCAGCAGTTTATTGGGGCACGAGCAGTACTTC. It is translated as CASSLLGHEQYF.

V and J are TRBV7-2 and TRBJ2-5; weak D call: TRBD1 (5 bases). Trimming took 2 bases from V and 2 from J, leaving 9 bases between them. Looked up from germline, CDR1 is SGHTA and CDR2 is FQGNSA. The CDR3 is made up of 14 amino acids. For the CDR3, the DNA is TGTGCCAGCAGCTTATTCAGGGATCAAGAGACCCAGTACTTC. It translates to CASSLFRDQETQYF.

This chain links TRBV27 with TRBJ1-1; D not resolved. Trimming stripped 7 bases from V and 0 bases from J, with 15 bases between. This CDR3 has 15 residues. Germline values: CDR1 MNHEY, CDR2 SMNVEV (reference sequence). The DNA for the CDR3 is TGTGCCAGCAACAAGGTAGGCGGGGTGAACACTGAAGCTTTCTTT. Translated, it gives CASNKVGGVNTEAFF.

The chain recombines TRBV14 with TRBJ2-7; a weak D match, TRBD2 (6 bases). The CDR3 totals 12 residues. The V end was cut by 1 base, the J end by 8 bases, with 9 bases between. Germline V gene lookup returns CDR1 SGHDN and CDR2 FVKESK. The CDR3 sequence is CASSQVEGKQYF. The CDR3 nucleotides are TGTGCCAGCAGCCAAGTGGAGGGAAAGCAGTACTTC. The full variable domain, with the rest looked up from reference TRBV14 and TRBJ2-7, is EAGVTQFPSHSVIEKGQTVTLRCDPISGHDNLYWYRRVMGKEIKFLLHFVKESKQDESGMPNNRFLAERTGGTYSTLKVQPAELEDSGVYFCASSQVEGKQYFGPGTRLTVT.

This rearrangement joins TRBV19 to TRBJ1-3; no definite D call. This CDR3 has 17 amino acids. Germline lookup yields CDR1 LNHDA and CDR2 SQIVND (reference sequence). V was cut by 5 bases and J by 4 bases, with 21 bases left in between. The chain's CDR3 is CASSVISPGQLGNTIYF. In DNA form, the CDR3 reads TGTGCCAGTAGTGTCATATCCCCCGGTCAACTCGGAAACACCATATATTTT.

This clone was counted a few times. V gene TRBV20-1 combines with J gene TRBJ2-5, with D uncertain. Trimming took 7 bases from V and 1 from J, leaving 7 bases between them. CDR3 length equals 11 residues. The germline gives CDR1 DFQATT, CDR2 SNEGSKA (reference sequence). The CDR3 region is CSGYSQETQYF. The CDR3 nucleotides are TGCAGTGGATACTCCCAAGAGACCCAGTACTTC.

This clone was counted between two and nine times. The gene calls are TRBV30 and TRBJ2-5, with 7 nucleotides matching TRBD1. The CDR3 is 11 residues long. Trimming cost V 6 bases and J 4 bases; bases outside gene matches: 2. CDR1 is GTSNPN and CDR2 is SVGIG in the germline V gene (reference sequence). CDR3 region: CACRDRETQYF. Here the CDR3 DNA reads TGTGCCTGCCGGGACAGAGAGACCCAGTACTTC.

J is TRBJ1-4 and V is TRBV29-1; 8 bases fit TRBD1. Per the germline V gene, CDR1 is SQVTM and CDR2 is ANQGSEA. The CDR3 is made up of 13 amino acids. V was pared by 6 bases and J by 7 bases, with 7 bases of the junction left unmatched. CDR3 DNA: TGCAGCGTGAGCGGACAGGGAGGTGAAAAACTGTTTTTT. Its translation: CSVSGQGGEKLFF.

As regards this clone: This sample also contains other DNA sequences that code for the same CDR3. V is TRBV19 and J is TRBJ2-6; the D is unclear. The ends were cut back, 4 bases at V and 4 bases at J, with 11 bases in the middle. The germline CDR1 and CDR2 sequences are LNHDA and SQIVND (reference sequence). CDR3 length equals 15 residues. The CDR3 spells CASSTIPPGANVLTF. The CDR3 DNA reads TGTGCCAGTAGTACCATTCCCCCAGGGGCCAACGTCCTGACTTTC. Supplemented by reference TRBV19 and TRBJ2-6, the full variable domain reads DGGITQSPKYLFRKEGQNVTLSCEQNLNHDAMYWYRQDPGQGLRLIYYSQIVNDFQKGDIAEGYSVSREKKESFPLTVTSAQKNPTAFYLCASSTIPPGANVLTFGAGSRLTVL.

This clone was observed a handful of times. The J gene is TRBJ2-7, the V gene TRBV19; 12 positions match TRBD1. V was clipped by 5 bases and J by 2 bases; unmatched bases: 4. The germline V gene has CDR1 LNHDA and CDR2 SQIVND (reference sequence). This CDR3 comprises 15 residues. The CDR3 region is CASSSGTGGAYEQYF. In nucleotides, the CDR3 is TGTGCCAGTAGTTCCGGGACAGGGGGCGCCTACGAGCAGTACTTC. The full variable domain, rest sourced from reference TRBV19 and TRBJ2-7, is DGGITQSPKYLFRKEGQNVTLSCEQNLNHDAMYWYRQDPGQGLRLIYYSQIVNDFQKGDIAEGYSVSREKKESFPLTVTSAQKNPTAFYLCASSSGTGGAYEQYFGPGTRLTVT.

The chain joins TRBV7-9 to TRBJ2-5; 7 nucleotides match TRBD1. Trimming took 1 base from V and 4 from J; bases not matched to a gene: 12. There are 17 residues in the CDR3. The germline gives CDR1 SEHNR, CDR2 FQNEAQ (reference sequence). The CDR3 nucleotides read TGTGCCAGCAGCTTAGGGGACAGCCCCAAGGCAACAGAGACCCAGTACTTC. It translates to CASSLGDSPKATETQYF.

Comment on this clone: This CDR3 fails to terminate in the conserved phenylalanine or tryptophan, so it likely reflects a read error. Because the CDR3's place on the DNA is in doubt, the DNA is left out and the CDR3 is given as listed by TCRdb. This chain links TRBV29-1 with TRBJ2-6; the table calls TRBD1, which could not be checked here. Germline V gives CDR1 SQVTM, CDR2 ANQGSEA. Including both end residues, the CDR3 is 16 amino acids long. CDR3 residues: CRVGNLWPPGANVLNL.

The genes are TRBV29-1 and TRBJ2-7, with 8 bases fitting TRBD1. Germline V lookup: CDR1 SQVTM, CDR2 ANQGSEA. This CDR3 is built from 12 residues. V shed 7 bases and J 3 bases; nucleotides not matched to a gene: 5. As DNA, the CDR3 is TGCAGCGCCGGGACAGGAGGCTACGAGCAGTACTTC. It yields the protein CSAGTGGYEQYF.

The chain employs TRBV27 and TRBJ1-2, with 8 bases aligning to TRBD1. CDR3 length: 13 residues. Germline values: CDR1 MNHEY, CDR2 SMNVEV (reference sequence). After removal of 4 bases from V and 8 bases from J, the junction contained 6 bases not matched to a gene. The CDR3 DNA reads TGTGCCAGCAGTTGGACAGGGTTTGAGGGCTACACCTTC. This sequence encodes CASSWTGFEGYTF.

This clone was detected a few times. This chain uses TRBV2 with TRBJ2-7; D may be TRBD2 (6 bases). Germline assignment: CDR1 SNHLY and CDR2 FYNNEI. The germline V and J ends were trimmed by 7 bases and 0 bases, with 19 bases remaining between them. The CDR3 totals 16 residues. The CDR3 here is CASKVRGGSSSYEQYF. The CDR3 coding sequence is TGTGCCAGCAAGGTGCGGGGTGGTTCAAGCTCCTACGAGCAGTACTTC.

The CDR3 DNA sequence: TGTGCCAGTAAGGGACTAGCGGGAGCCACCGGGGAGCTGTTTTTT. This codes for CASKGLAGATGELFF. The gene calls are TRBV2 and TRBJ2-2; TRBD2 matches 14 bases. V was clipped by 9 bases and J by 4 bases; unmatched bases: 4. This CDR3 has 15 amino acids. CDR1 is SNHLY, CDR2 FYNNEI, per germline.

Only a few counts were recorded for this clone. The CDR3 spells CASSQVAGGTNEKLFF. CDR3 bases: TGTGCCAGCAGCCAAGTCGCAGGGGGCACTAATGAAAAACTGTTTTTT. The genes are TRBV4-2 and TRBJ1-4, with 8 bases matching TRBD1. Germline assignment: CDR1 LGHNA and CDR2 YNFKEQ. Trimming took 1 base from V and 2 from J; bases not matched to a gene: 3. There are 16 residues in the CDR3.

This chain connects TRBV7-9 to TRBJ2-2; D uncertain. V lost 2 bases and J lost 6, with 4 bases in between. The CDR3 contains 12 residues. CDR1 SEHNR and CDR2 FQNEAQ come from the germline V gene (reference sequence). CDR3 protein: CASSLQSGELFF. The CDR3 nucleotides read TGTGCCAGCAGCTTACAGTCCGGGGAGCTGTTTTTT.

The chain joins TRBV10-2 to TRBJ2-3; maybe TRBD1 (6 bases). Germline V gene sequence: CDR1 WSHSY, CDR2 SAAADI. The V end was cut by 7 bases, the J end by 3 bases, with 14 bases between. The CDR3 runs to 14 residues. CDR3 region: CASNRPQGTDTQYF. CDR3 bases: TGCGCCAGCAACCGACCCCAGGGGACAGATACGCAGTATTTT.

V gene TRBV7-2 combines with J gene TRBJ2-1; 7 bases agree with TRBD2. CDR3 size: 15 residues. Germline loops: CDR1 SGHTA, CDR2 FQGNSA. After removal of 1 base from V and 8 bases from J, the junction contained 8 bases not matched to a gene. In DNA form, the CDR3 reads TGTGCCAGCAGCTTAGAGTTGCGGGAGTTCGATGAGCAGTTCTTC. Translating gives CASSLELREFDEQFF.

V and J are TRBV18 and TRBJ1-5, with a tentative D call TRBD1 (6 bases). The CDR3 spans 15 residues. CDR1 and CDR2 (germline): KGHSH, LQKENI. Trimming left V 2 bases short and J 3 bases short, with 11 bases between. In DNA, the CDR3 is TGTGCCAGCTCACCATCTACAGGGAACAATCAGCCCCAGCATTTT. This translates into CASSPSTGNNQPQHF.

This clone was detected only a few times. The V and J genes are TRBV4-3 and TRBJ2-7; D gene uncertain. In germline, CDR1 is LGHNA, CDR2 YSLEER. Trimming left V 0 bases short and J 3 bases short, with 9 bases between. CDR3 length equals 14 residues. CDR3 in DNA: TGCGCCAGCAGCCAAGATCAGGCGAGCTACGAGCAGTACTTC. Its protein is CASSQDQASYEQYF.

This chain links TRBV27 with TRBJ1-1, with D possibly TRBD1 on 6 matching bases. The germline V gene encodes CDR1 MNHEY and CDR2 SMNVEV (reference sequence). V shed 5 bases and J shed 5 bases, with 18 bases lying between them. The CDR3 extends over 15 amino acids. The CDR3 region has the DNA TGTGCCAGCAGTCTAAACAGGCAGGGGAGAACTGAAGCTTTCTTT. Translated: CASSLNRQGRTEAFF.

This clone was seen more than once but under ten times. V and J are TRBV7-8 and TRBJ1-5; no clear D. V shed 0 bases and J shed 0 bases, with 6 bases lying between them. The CDR3 covers 15 residues. Looked up from germline, CDR1 is SGHVS and CDR2 is FQNEAQ. CDR3 in DNA: TGTGCCAGCAGCTTAGCGCCACTTAGCAATCAGCCCCAGCATTTT. It encodes CASSLAPLSNQPQHF.

J is TRBJ2-2 and V is TRBV7-6, with D possibly TRBD1 on 7 matching bases. In germline, CDR1 is SGHVS, CDR2 FNYEAQ. The V gene lost 6 bases and the J gene lost 2 bases, with 22 bases spanning the gap. The CDR3 spans 18 residues. CDR3: CASSSPGTGEVNTGELFF. The CDR3 DNA is TGTGCCAGCAGTTCGCCCGGAACAGGGGAGGTAAACACCGGGGAGCTGTTTTTT. The whole variable domain, remainder taken from reference TRBV7-6 and TRBJ2-2, is GAGVSQSPRYKVTKRGQDVALRCDPISGHVSLYWYRQALGQGPEFLTYFNYEAQQDKSGLPNDRFSAERPEGSISTLTIQRTEQRDSAMYRCASSSPGTGEVNTGELFFGEGSRLTVL.

This clone has only a few counts. This sequence joins TRBV6-1 and TRBJ1-2; maybe TRBD1 (6 bases). The CDR3 contains 13 residues. The V end lost 11 bases, the J end lost 6 bases, and 19 bases lay between the germline ends. Germline CDR1 is MNHNS and CDR2 is SASEGT. CDR3 DNA: TGTGCCTTAGAGGGGGTACGTGGTAATGGCTACACCTTC. Its protein is CALEGVRGNGYTF.